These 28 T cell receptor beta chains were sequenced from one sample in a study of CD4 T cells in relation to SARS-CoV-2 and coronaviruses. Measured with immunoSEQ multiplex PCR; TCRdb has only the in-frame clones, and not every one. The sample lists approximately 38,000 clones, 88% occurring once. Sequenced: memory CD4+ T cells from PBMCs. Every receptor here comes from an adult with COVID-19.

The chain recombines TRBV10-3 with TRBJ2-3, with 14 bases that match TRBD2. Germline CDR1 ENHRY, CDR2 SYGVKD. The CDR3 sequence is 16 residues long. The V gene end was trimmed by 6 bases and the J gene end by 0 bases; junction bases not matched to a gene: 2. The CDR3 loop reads CAIRGTSGGSTDTQYF. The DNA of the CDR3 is TGTGCCATCAGGGGGACTAGCGGGGGAAGCACAGATACGCAGTATTTT.

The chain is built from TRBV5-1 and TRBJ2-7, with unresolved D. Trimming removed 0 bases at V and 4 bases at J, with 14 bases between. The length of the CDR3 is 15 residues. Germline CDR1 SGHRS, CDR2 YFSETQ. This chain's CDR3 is CASSLEGMRSYEQYF. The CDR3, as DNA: TGCGCCAGCAGCTTGGAGGGCATGAGGTCATACGAGCAGTACTTC.

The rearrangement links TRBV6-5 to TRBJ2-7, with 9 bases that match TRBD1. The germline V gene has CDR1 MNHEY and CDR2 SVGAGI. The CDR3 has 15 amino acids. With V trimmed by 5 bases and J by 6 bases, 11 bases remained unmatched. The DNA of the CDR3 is TGTGCCAGCAGTCCTCGAGGACAGGGGTTGGGCGAGCAGTACTTC. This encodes CASSPRGQGLGEQYF.

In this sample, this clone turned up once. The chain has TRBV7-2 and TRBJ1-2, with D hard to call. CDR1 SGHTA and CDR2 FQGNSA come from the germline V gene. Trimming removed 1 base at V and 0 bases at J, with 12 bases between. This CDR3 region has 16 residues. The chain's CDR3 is CASSLESTDSNYGYTF. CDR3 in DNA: TGTGCCAGCAGCTTAGAGTCAACAGATTCTAACTATGGCTACACCTTC.

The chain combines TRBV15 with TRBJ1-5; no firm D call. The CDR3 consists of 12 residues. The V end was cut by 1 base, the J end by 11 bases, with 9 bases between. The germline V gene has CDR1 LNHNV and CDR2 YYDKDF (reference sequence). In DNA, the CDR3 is TGTGCCACCAGCAGAGGGGAAAGAGCCCAGCATTTT. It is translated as CATSRGERAQHF.

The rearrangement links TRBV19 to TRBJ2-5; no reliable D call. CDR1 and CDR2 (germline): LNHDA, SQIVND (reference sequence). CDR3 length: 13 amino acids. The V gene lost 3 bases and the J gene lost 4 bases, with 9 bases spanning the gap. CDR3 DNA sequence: TGTGCCAGTAGTATGATTCCGGGAGAGACCCAGTACTTC. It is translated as CASSMIPGETQYF.

In DNA, the CDR3 is TGTGCCAGCAGTCGAATAGCGGGGGGACACACCGGGGAGCTGTTTTTT. Translated, it gives CASSRIAGGHTGELFF. The chain links TRBV6-6 to TRBJ2-2, with TRBD2 identical over 10 bases. This CDR3 is built from 16 residues. V lost 5 bases, J lost 3 bases, and 6 bases stayed unmatched. Looked up from germline, CDR1 is MNHNY and CDR2 is SVGAGI (reference sequence).

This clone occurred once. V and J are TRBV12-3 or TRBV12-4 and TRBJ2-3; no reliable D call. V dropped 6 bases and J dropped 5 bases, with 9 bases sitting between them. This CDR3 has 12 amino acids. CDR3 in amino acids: CASSRLGDTQYF. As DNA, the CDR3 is TGTGCCAGCAGCCGTCTCGGAGATACGCAGTATTTT.

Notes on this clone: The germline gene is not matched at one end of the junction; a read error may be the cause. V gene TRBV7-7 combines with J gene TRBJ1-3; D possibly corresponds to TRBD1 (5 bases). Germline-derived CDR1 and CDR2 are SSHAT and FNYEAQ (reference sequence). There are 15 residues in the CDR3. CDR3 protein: CASSLDQGPGNTIYF. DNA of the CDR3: TGTGCTAGCAGCTTAGATCAGGGCCCCGGAAACACCATATATTTT.

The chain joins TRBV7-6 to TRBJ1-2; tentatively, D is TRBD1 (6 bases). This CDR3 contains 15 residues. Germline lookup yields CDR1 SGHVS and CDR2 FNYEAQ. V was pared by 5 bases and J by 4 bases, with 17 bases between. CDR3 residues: CASSPLFTGSYGYTF. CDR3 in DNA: TGTGCCAGCAGCCCGCTCTTTACAGGGTCCTATGGCTACACCTTC.

The CDR3 region is CASSIQVSYNSPLHF. CDR3 DNA sequence: TGTGCCAGTAGTATTCAGGTCTCCTATAATTCACCCCTCCACTTT. The chain has TRBV19 and TRBJ1-6; no reliable D call. V was shortened by 3 bases and J by 0 bases, with 6 bases between the two germline ends. The CDR3 totals 15 residues. Germline CDR1 reads LNHDA; CDR2 reads SQIVND (reference sequence).

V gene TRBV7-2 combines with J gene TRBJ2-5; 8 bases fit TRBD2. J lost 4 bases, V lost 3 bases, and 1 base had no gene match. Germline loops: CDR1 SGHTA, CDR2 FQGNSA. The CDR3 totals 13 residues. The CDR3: CASSFSGGETQYF. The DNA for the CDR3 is TGTGCCAGCAGCTTCAGCGGGGGAGAGACCCAGTACTTC. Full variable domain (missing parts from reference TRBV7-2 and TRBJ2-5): GAGVSQSPSNKVTEKGKDVELRCDPISGHTALYWYRQSLGQGLEFLIYFQGNSAPDKSGLPSDRFSAERTGGSVSTLTIQRTQQEDSAVYLCASSFSGGETQYFGPGTRLLVL.

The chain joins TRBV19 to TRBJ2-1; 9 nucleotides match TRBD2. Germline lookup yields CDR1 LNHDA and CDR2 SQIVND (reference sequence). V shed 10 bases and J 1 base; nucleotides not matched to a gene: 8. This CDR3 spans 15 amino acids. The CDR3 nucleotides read TGTGCCACCCGGCGGGAGGGGAGGTCCTACAATGAGCAGTTCTTC. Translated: CATRREGRSYNEQFF. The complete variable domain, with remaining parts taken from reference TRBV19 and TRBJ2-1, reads DGGITQSPKYLFRKEGQNVTLSCEQNLNHDAMYWYRQDPGQGLRLIYYSQIVNDFQKGDIAEGYSVSREKKESFPLTVTSAQKNPTAFYLCATRREGRSYNEQFFGPGTRLTVL.

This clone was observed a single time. CDR3 loop: CSVEEDRRETQYF. The CDR3 nucleotides read TGCAGCGTTGAAGAGGACAGGCGGGAGACCCAGTACTTC. V and J are TRBV29-1 and TRBJ2-5; TRBD1 matches at 7 bases. CDR3 length: 13 amino acids. The trim removed 0 bases at V and 5 bases at J, leaving 3 bases unmatched. CDR1 and CDR2 (germline): SQVTM, ANQGSEA.

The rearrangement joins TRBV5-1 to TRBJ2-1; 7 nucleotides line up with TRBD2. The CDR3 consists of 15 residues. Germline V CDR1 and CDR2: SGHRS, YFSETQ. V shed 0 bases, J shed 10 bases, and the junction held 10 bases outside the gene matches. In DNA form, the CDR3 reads TGCGCCAGCAGCTTGGCGTCTAGCTTGGGAGGGGAGCAGTTCTTC. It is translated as CASSLASSLGGEQFF. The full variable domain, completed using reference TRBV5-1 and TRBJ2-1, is KAGVTQTPRYLIKTRGQQVTLSCSPISGHRSVSWYQQTPGQGLQFLFEYFSETQRNKGNFPGRFSGRQFSNSRSEMNVSTLELGDSALYLCASSLASSLGGEQFFGPGTRLTVL.

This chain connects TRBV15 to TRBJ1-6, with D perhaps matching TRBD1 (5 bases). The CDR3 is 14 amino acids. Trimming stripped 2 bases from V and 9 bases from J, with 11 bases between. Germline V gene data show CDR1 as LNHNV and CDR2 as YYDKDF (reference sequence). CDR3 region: CATSRQGSGSPLHF. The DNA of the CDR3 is TGTGCCACCAGCAGACAGGGAAGCGGTTCACCCCTCCACTTT.

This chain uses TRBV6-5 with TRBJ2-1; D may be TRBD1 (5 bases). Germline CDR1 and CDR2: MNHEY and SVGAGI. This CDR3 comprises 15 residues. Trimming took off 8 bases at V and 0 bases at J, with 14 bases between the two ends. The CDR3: CASGFSDSSYNEQFF. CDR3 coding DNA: TGTGCCAGCGGTTTCTCCGACAGCTCCTACAATGAGCAGTTCTTC.

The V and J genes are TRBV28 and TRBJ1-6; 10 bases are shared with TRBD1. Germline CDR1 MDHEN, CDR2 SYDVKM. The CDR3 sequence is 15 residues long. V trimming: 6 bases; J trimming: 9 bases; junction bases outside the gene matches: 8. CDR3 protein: CASRAGTGVFSPLHF. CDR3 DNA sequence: TGTGCCAGCAGAGCCGGGACAGGGGTGTTTTCACCCCTCCACTTT.

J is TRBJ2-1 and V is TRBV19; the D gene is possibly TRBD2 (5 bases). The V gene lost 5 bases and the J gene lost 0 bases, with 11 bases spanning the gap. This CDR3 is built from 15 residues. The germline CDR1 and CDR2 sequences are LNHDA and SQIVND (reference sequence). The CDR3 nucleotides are TGTGCCAGTAGTTTGGGGAGTATCTCCTACAATGAGCAGTTCTTC. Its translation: CASSLGSISYNEQFF.

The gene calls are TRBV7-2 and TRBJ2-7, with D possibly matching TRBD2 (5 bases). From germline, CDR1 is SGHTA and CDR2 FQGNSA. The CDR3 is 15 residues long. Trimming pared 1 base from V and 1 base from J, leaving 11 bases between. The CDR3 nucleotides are TGTGCCAGCAGCTTAGGCGATGGAGGATCCTACGAGCAGTACTTC. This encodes CASSLGDGGSYEQYF.

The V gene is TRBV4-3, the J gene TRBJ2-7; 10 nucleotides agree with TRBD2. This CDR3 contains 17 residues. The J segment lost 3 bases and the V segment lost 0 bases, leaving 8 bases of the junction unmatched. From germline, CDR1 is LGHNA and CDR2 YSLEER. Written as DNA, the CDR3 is TGCGCCAGCAGCCAAGACGTAAGCGGGGGGGCCATCTACGAGCAGTACTTC. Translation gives CASSQDVSGGAIYEQYF.

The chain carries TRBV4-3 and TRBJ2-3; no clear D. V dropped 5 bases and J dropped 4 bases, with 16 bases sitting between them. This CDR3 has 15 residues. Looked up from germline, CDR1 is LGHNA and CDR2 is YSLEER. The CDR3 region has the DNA TGCGCCAGCAGCTTGCGGAGTGGGCCTTCAGATACGCAGTATTTT. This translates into CASSLRSGPSDTQYF.

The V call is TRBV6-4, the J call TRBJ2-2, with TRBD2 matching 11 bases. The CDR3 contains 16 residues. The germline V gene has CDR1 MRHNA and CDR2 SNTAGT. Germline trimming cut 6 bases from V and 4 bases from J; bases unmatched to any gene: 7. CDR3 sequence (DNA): TGTGCCAGCAGAGAACTAGCGGGGGCTCCCACCGGGGAGCTGTTTTTT. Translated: CASRELAGAPTGELFF.

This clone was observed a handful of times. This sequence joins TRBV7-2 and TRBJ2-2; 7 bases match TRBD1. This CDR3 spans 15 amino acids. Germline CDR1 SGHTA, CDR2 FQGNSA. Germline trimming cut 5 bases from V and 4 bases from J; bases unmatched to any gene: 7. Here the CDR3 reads CASSPRQGFTGELFF. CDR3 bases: TGTGCCAGCAGCCCGCGACAGGGATTCACCGGGGAGCTGTTTTTT. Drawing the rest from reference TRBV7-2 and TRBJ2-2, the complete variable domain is GAGVSQSPSNKVTEKGKDVELRCDPISGHTALYWYRQSLGQGLEFLIYFQGNSAPDKSGLPSDRFSAERTGGSVSTLTIQRTQQEDSAVYLCASSPRQGFTGELFFGEGSRLTVL.

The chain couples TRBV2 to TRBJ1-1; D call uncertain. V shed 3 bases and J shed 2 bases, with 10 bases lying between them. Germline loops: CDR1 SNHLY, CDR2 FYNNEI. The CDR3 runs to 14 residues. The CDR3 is CASSEARLNTEAFF. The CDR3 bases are TGTGCCAGCAGTGAGGCCAGACTCAACACTGAAGCTTTCTTT. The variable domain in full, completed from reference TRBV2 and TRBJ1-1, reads EPEVTQTPSHQVTQMGQEVILRCVPISNHLYFYWYRQILGQKVEFLVSFYNNEISEKSEIFDDQFSVERPDGSNFTLKIRSTKLEDSAMYFCASSEARLNTEAFFGQGTRLTVV.

The CDR3 sequence: CASSLDRGGGPLHF. In nucleotides, the CDR3 is TGTGCCAGCAGCTTAGATCGAGGGGGCGGTCCCCTCCACTTT. This sequence joins TRBV11-2 and TRBJ1-6; TRBD1 matches 7 bases. The CDR3 runs to 14 residues. V dropped 0 bases and J dropped 13; count of bases not matched to a gene: 6. From germline, CDR1 is SGHAT and CDR2 FQNNGV.

CDR3 sequence: CASSLERGTVQFF. CDR3 in DNA: TGTGCCAGCAGCTTAGAAAGGGGGACAGTGCAGTTCTTC. V usage is TRBV11-2 and J usage is TRBJ2-1; TRBD1 agrees at 7 bases. In germline, CDR1 is SGHAT, CDR2 FQNNGV. Trimming at V came to 0 bases and at J to 12 bases, leaving 5 bases not matched to a gene. The CDR3 covers 13 residues.

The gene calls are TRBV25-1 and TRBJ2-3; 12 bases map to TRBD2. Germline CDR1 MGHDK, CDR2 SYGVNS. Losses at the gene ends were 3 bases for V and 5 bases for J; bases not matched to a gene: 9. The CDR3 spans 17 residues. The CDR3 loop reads CASSDSPTSGGLDTQYF. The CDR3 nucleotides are TGTGCCAGCAGTGATTCGCCGACTAGCGGGGGTTTAGATACGCAGTATTTT.